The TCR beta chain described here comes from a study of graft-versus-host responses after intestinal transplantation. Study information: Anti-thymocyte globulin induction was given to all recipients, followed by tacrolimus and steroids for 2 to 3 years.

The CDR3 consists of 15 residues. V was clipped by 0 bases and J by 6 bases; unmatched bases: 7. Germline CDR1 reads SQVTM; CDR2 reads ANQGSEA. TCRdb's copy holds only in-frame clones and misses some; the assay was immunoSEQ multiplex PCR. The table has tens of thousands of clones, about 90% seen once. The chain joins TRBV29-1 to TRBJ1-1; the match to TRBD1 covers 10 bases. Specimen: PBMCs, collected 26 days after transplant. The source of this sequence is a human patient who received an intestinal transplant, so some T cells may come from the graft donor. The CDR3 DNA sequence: TGCAGCGTTGAAGATCCCGGACAGGGGGTAGCTGAAGCTTTCTTT. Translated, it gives CSVEDPGQGVAEAFF.